The 10 T cell receptor beta chains below all came from one sample that was sequenced in a study of control samples from healthy donors and cancer patients. The method was immunoSEQ multiplex PCR; TCRdb's version includes in-frame clones alone and lacks a portion of them. The sample consists of under 130,000 clones, about 80% of them appearing once. Sequencing was carried out using blood. These TCRs come from a woman between 45 and 65 years old in good health.

The J gene is TRBJ1-4, the V gene TRBV3-1 (or the pseudogene TRBV3-2); D uncertain. The germline V gene encodes CDR1 LGHDT and CDR2 YNNKEL (reference sequence). This CDR3 has 15 amino acids. Trimming cost V 1 base and J 3 bases, with 9 bases left between them. The CDR3 here is CASSQVGQANEKLFF. The CDR3 nucleotides read TGTGCCAGCAGCCAAGTGGGCCAAGCTAATGAAAAACTGTTTTTT.

This clone was counted a single time. The chain employs TRBV4-2 and TRBJ1-1; a weak D match, TRBD1 (5 bases). The CDR3 contains 15 residues. V lost 0 bases to trimming and J lost 4 bases, with 12 bases between them. CDR1 LGHNA and CDR2 YNFKEQ come from the germline V gene. CDR3 residues: CASSQDFGGGTEAFF. CDR3 DNA sequence: TGTGCCAGCAGCCAAGATTTTGGGGGTGGCACTGAAGCTTTCTTT.

This CDR3 is CASSLLLSNQPQHF. In DNA, the CDR3 is TGTGCCAGCAGTTTGTTACTAAGCAATCAGCCCCAGCATTTT. This chain links TRBV28 with TRBJ1-5; no clear D gene. Germline CDR1 reads MDHEN; CDR2 reads SYDVKM. This CDR3 is 14 amino acids long. Trimming left V 3 bases short and J 1 base short, with 7 bases between.

The chain joins TRBV19 to TRBJ1-2; the match to TRBD1 covers 9 bases. Germline V gives CDR1 LNHDA, CDR2 SQIVND (reference sequence). CDR3 length equals 16 residues. V lost 3 bases and J lost 5; bases outside the gene matches: 10. The DNA for the CDR3 is TGTGCCAGTAGTATGGGACAGGGACCTTTAGGGTATGGCTACACCTTC. Encoded protein: CASSMGQGPLGYGYTF.

The V and J genes are TRBV2 and TRBJ2-1; 12 bases fit TRBD2. Germline-derived CDR1 and CDR2 are SNHLY and FYNNEI. V lost 6 bases and J lost 3; bases outside the gene matches: 3. The CDR3 length is 15 residues. The CDR3 region is CASSQLAGGYNEQFF. DNA of the CDR3: TGTGCCAGCAGCCAACTAGCGGGGGGCTACAATGAGCAGTTCTTC.

This chain links TRBV7-8 with TRBJ2-5; the D gene is possibly TRBD1 (5 bases). The V end was cut by 4 bases, the J end by 1 base, with 16 bases between. This CDR3 has 16 residues. From germline, CDR1 is SGHVS and CDR2 FQNEAQ. The CDR3 region is CASSSRADRSQETQYF. Written as DNA, the CDR3 is TGTGCCAGCAGCTCTCGAGCCGACAGAAGCCAAGAGACCCAGTACTTC.

This chain connects TRBV7-9 to TRBJ1-2; no clear D. The V end was cut by 2 bases, the J end by 8 bases, with 18 bases between. The CDR3 has 15 amino acids. Germline V CDR1 and CDR2: SEHNR, FQNEAQ (reference sequence). The CDR3 here is CASSLNSAGGRGYTF. Written as DNA, the CDR3 is TGTGCCAGCAGCTTAAACAGCGCCGGAGGTCGGGGCTACACCTTC. The full variable domain, in which reference TRBV7-9 and TRBJ1-2 provide the parts outside the CDR3, is DTGVSQNPRHKITKRGQNVTFRCDPISEHNRLYWYRQTLGQGPEFLTYFQNEAQLEKSRLLSDRFSAERPKGSFSTLEIQRTEQGDSAMYLCASSLNSAGGRGYTFGSGTRLTVV.

The chain carries TRBV7-9 and TRBJ2-7, with D perhaps TRBD2 (6 bases). The germline V gene has CDR1 SEHNR and CDR2 FQNEAQ (reference sequence). Deletions cut 7 bases from V and 8 bases from J, with 15 bases between. This CDR3 spans 12 amino acids. CDR3 DNA: TGTGCCAGCACACCGGGCGGAGGGCAGCAGTACTTC. Residues: CASTPGGGQQYF.

This sequence joins TRBV28 and TRBJ2-7; the match to TRBD2 covers 9 bases. V shed 5 bases and J 6 bases; nucleotides not matched to a gene: 14. Germline V gives CDR1 MDHEN, CDR2 SYDVKM. The CDR3 totals 16 residues. Written as DNA, the CDR3 is TGTGCCAGCAGTCAGCGGACTAGCGCGGGGGAGGGCGAGCAGTACTTC. Amino acids: CASSQRTSAGEGEQYF.

V gene TRBV10-2 combines with J gene TRBJ1-2, with D perhaps TRBD1 (6 bases). Trimming took off 3 bases at V and 8 bases at J, with 10 bases between the two ends. The germline V gene encodes CDR1 WSHSY and CDR2 SAAADI. The CDR3 covers 12 residues. The DNA of the CDR3 is TGCGCCAGCAGTGAACAGGGAAACGGCTACACCTTC. Translated, it gives CASSEQGNGYTF.